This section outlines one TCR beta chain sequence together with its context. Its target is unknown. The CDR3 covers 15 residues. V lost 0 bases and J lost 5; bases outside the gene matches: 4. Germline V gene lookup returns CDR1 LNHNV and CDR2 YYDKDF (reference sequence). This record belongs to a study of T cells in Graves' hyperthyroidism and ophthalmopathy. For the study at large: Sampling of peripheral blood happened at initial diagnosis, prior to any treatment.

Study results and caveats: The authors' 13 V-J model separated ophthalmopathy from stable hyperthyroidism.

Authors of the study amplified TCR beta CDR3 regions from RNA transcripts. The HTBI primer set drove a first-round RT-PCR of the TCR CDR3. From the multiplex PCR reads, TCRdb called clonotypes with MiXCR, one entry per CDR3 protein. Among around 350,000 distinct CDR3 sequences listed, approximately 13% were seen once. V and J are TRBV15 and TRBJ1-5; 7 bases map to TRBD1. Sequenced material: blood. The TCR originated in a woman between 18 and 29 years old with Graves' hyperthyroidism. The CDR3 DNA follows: TGTGCCACCAGCAGAGATCAGGGGGGTCATCAGCCCCAGCATTTT. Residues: CATSRDQGGHQPQHF.